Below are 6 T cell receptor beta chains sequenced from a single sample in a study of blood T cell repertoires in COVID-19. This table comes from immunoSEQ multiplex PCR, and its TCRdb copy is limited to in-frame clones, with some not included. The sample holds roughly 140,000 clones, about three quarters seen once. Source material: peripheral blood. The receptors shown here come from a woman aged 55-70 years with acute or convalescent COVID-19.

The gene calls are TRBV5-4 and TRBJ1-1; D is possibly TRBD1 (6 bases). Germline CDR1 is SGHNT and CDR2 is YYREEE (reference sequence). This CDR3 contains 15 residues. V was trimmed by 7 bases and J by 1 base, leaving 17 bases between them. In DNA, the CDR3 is TGTGCCAGCCGGCACCAACAGGGCCGGAACACTGAAGCTTTCTTT. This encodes CASRHQQGRNTEAFF.

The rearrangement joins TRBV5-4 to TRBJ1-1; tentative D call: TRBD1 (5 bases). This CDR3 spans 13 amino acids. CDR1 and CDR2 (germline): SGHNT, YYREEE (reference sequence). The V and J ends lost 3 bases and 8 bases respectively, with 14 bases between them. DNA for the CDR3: TGTGCCAGCAGCTCAGGGAGGAAGGCAGAAGCTTTCTTT. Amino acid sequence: CASSSGRKAEAFF.

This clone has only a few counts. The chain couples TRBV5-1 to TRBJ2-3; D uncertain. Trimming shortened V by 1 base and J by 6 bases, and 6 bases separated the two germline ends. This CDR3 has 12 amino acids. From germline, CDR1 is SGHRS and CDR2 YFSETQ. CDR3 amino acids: CASSLLLDTQYF. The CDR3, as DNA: TGCGCCAGCAGCTTGCTATTGGATACGCAGTATTTT.

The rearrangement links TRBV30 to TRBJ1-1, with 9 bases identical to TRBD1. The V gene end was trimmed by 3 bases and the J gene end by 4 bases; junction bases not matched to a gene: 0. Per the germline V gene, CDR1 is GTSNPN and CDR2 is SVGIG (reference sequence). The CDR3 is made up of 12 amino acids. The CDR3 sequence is CAWRQGATEAFF. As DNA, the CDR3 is TGTGCCTGGAGACAGGGGGCCACTGAAGCTTTCTTT.

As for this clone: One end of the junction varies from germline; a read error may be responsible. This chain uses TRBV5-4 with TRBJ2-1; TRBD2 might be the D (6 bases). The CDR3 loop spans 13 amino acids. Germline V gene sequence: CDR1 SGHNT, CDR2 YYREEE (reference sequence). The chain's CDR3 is CAGDRDSHNEQFF. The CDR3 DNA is TGTGCCGGGGACCGGGACTCCCACAATGAGCAGTTCTTC.

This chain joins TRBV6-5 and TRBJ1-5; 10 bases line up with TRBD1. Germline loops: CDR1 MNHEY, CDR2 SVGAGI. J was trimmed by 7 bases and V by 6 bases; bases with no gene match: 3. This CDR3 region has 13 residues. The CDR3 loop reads CASRGQGKQPQHF. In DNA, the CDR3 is TGTGCCAGCAGGGGACAGGGGAAACAGCCCCAGCATTTT.